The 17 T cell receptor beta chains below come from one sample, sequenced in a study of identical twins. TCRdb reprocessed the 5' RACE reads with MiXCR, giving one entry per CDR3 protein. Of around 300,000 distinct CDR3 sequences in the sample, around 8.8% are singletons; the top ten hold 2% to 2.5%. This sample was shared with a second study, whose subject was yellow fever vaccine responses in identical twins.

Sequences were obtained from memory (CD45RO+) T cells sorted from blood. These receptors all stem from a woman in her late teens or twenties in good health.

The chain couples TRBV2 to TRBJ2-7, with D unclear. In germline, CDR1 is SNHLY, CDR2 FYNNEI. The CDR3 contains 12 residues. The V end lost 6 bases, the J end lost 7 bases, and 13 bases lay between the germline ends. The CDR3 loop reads CASRADLGEQYF. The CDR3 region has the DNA TGTGCCAGCAGGGCAGACTTGGGGGAGCAGTACTTC.

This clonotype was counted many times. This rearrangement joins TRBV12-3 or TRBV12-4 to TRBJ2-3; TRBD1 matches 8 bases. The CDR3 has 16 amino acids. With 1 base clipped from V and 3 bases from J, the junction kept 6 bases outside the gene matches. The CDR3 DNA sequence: TGTGCCAGCAGTTTAGAGGACAGGGTGAAAACAGATACGCAGTATTTT. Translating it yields CASSLEDRVKTDTQYF.

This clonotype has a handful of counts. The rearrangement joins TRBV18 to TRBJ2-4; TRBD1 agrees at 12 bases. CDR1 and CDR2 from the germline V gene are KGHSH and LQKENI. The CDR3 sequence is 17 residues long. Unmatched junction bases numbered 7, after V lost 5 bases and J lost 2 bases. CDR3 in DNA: TGTGCCAGCTCAAGCTCCGGGACAGGGGGCTCCAAAAACATTCAGTACTTC. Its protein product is CASSSSGTGGSKNIQYF. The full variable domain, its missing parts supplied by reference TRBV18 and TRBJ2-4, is NAGVMQNPRHLVRRRGQEARLRCSPMKGHSHVYWYRQLPEEGLKFMVYLQKENIIDESGMPKERFSAEFPKEGPSILRIQQVVRGDSAAYFCASSSSGTGGSKNIQYFGAGTRLSVL.

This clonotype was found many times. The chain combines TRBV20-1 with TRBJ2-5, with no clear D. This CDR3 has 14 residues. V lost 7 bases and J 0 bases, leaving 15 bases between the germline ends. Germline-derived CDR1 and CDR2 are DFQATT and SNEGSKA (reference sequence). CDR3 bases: TGCAGTGGTGGTCGAGCCCTGTACCAAGAGACCCAGTACTTC. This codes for CSGGRALYQETQYF.

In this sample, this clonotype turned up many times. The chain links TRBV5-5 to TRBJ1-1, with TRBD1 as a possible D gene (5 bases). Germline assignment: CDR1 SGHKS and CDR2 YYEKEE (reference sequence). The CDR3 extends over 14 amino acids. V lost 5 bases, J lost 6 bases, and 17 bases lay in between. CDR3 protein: CASRFRQLTPEAFF. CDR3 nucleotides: TGTGCCAGCAGATTTAGACAGTTAACACCTGAAGCTTTCTTT.

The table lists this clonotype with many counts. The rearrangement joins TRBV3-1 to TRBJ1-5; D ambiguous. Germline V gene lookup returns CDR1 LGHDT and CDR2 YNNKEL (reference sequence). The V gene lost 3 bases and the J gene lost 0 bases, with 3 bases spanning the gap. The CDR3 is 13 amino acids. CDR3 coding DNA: TGTGCCAGCAGCCAGTATAGCAATCAGCCCCAGCATTTT. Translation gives CASSQYSNQPQHF.

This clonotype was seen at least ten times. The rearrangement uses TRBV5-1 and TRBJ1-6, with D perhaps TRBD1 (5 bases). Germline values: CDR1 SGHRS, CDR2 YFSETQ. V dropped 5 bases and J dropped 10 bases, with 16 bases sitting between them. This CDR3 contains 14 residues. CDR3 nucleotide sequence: TGCGCCAGCAGTGAACAGGACCGATCGTCACCCCTCCACTTT. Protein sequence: CASSEQDRSSPLHF.

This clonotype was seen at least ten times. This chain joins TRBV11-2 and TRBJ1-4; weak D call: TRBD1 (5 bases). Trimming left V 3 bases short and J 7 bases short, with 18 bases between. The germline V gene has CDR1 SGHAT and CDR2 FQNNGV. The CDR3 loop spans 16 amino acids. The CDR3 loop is CASSFGTGLSSEKLFF. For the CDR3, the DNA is TGTGCCAGCAGCTTTGGGACCGGTCTTTCGAGTGAAAAACTGTTTTTT.

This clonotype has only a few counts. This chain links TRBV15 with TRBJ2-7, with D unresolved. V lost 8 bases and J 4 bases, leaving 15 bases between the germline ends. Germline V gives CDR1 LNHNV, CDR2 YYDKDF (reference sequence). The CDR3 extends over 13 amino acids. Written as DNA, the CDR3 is TGTGCCACCGACAAGGTCCTAATTTACGAGCAGTACGTC. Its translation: CATDKVLIYEQYV.

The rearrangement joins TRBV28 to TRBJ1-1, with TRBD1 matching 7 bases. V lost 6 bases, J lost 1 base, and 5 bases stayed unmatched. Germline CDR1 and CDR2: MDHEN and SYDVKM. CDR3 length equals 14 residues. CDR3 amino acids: CASSRQGRNTEAFF. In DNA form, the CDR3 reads TGTGCCAGCAGCCGACAGGGAAGGAACACTGAAGCTTTCTTT.

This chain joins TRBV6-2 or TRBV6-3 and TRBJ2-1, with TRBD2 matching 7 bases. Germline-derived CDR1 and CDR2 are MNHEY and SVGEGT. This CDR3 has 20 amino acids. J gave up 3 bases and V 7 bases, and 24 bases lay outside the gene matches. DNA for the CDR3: TGTGCCAGCACCTGGGGCGGAGGACTAGTCAATTCCCGGAACTACAATGAGCAGTTCTTC. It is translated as CASTWGGGLVNSRNYNEQFF.

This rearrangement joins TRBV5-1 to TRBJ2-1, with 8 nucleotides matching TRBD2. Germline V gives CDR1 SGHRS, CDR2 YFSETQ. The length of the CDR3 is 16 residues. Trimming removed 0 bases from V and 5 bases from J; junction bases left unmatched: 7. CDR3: CASSLALAGGDNEQFF. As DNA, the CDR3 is TGCGCCAGCAGCTTGGCCTTAGCCGGGGGGGACAATGAGCAGTTCTTC.

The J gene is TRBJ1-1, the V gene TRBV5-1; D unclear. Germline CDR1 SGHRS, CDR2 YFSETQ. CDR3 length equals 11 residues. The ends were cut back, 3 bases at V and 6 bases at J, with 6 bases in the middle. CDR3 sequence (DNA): TGCGCCAGCAGCTCGGCATCTGAAGCTTTCTTT. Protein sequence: CASSSASEAFF. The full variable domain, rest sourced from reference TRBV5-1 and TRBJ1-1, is KAGVTQTPRYLIKTRGQQVTLSCSPISGHRSVSWYQQTPGQGLQFLFEYFSETQRNKGNFPGRFSGRQFSNSRSEMNVSTLELGDSALYLCASSSASEAFFGQGTRLTVV.

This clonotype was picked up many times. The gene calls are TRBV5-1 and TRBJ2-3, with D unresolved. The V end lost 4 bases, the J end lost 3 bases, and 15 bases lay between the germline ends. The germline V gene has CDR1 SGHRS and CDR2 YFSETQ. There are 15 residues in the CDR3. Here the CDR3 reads CASSLYSGPTDTQYF. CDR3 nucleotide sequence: TGCGCCAGCAGCCTTTACAGTGGACCGACAGATACGCAGTATTTT.

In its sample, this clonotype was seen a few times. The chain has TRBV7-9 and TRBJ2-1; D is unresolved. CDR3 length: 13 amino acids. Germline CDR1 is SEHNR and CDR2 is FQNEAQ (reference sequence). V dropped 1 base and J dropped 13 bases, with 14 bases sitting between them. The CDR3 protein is CASSLDQATQQFF. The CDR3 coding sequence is TGTGCCAGCAGCTTAGACCAAGCGACCCAACAGTTCTTC.

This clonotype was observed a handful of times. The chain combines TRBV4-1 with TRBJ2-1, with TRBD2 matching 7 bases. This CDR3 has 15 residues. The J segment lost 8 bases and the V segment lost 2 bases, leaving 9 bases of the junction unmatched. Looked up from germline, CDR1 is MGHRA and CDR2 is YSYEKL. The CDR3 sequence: CASSQPSGARDEQFF. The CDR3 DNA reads TGCGCCAGCAGCCAACCGAGCGGGGCGAGGGATGAGCAGTTCTTC.

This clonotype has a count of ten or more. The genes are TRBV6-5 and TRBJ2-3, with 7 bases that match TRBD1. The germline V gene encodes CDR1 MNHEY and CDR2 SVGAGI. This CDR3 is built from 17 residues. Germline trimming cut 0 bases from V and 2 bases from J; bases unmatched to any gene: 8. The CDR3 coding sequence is TGTGCCAGCAGTTACTCGTACGAGACAGGGCTCACAGATACGCAGTATTTT. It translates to CASSYSYETGLTDTQYF.